A single sample gave rise to the 18 T cell receptor beta chains below, sequenced in a study of blood T cell repertoires in COVID-19. TCRdb keeps only in-frame clones here, not all; method: immunoSEQ multiplex PCR. The sample has 350,000 to 550,000 clones, 80% to 90% seen once. Sequencing input: PBMCs or T cells enriched from blood (not recorded which). These receptors were collected from a man aged 30 to 45 who had recovered from COVID-19.

The chain has TRBV4-2 and TRBJ1-2; 7 positions agree with TRBD1. CDR1 is LGHNA, CDR2 YNFKEQ, per germline. V was clipped by 3 bases and J by 6 bases; unmatched bases: 7. This CDR3 comprises 14 residues. CDR3 sequence: CASSHDRVVHGYTF. The CDR3 bases are TGTGCCAGCAGCCACGACAGGGTCGTACATGGCTACACCTTC.

This clone showed up just a few times. The chain couples TRBV27 to TRBJ1-2, with 8 bases lining up with TRBD1. Germline assignment: CDR1 MNHEY and CDR2 SMNVEV (reference sequence). The CDR3 runs 15 residues. The V segment lost 3 bases and the J segment 7 bases; nucleotides outside the gene matches: 10. The CDR3 region is CASSFSSGGLGGYTF. The CDR3 DNA reads as TGTGCCAGCAGTTTTAGTTCAGGGGGCCTAGGTGGCTACACCTTC.

The J gene is TRBJ1-5, the V gene TRBV25-1, with TRBD1 identical over 8 bases. The V gene end was trimmed by 4 bases and the J gene end by 0 bases; junction bases not matched to a gene: 2. Looked up from germline, CDR1 is MGHDK and CDR2 is SYGVNS. The CDR3 spans 15 residues. CDR3 DNA sequence: TGTGCCAGCAGTGTAACAGGGGGTAGCAATCAGCCCCAGCATTTT. It codes for CASSVTGGSNQPQHF.

The rearrangement uses TRBV29-1 and TRBJ2-7; no reliable D call. Germline loops: CDR1 SQVTM, CDR2 ANQGSEA. This CDR3 is 13 amino acids long. With 0 bases removed from V and 7 bases from J, the gap between germline ends came to 13 bases. This chain's CDR3 is CSVEDLSGVEQYF. Here the CDR3 DNA reads TGCAGCGTTGAAGATCTTTCGGGTGTAGAGCAGTACTTC.

J is TRBJ2-7 and V is TRBV18, with 7 bases that match TRBD2. With V trimmed by 3 bases and J by 6 bases, 14 bases remained unmatched. CDR3 length: 16 residues. Germline V gives CDR1 KGHSH, CDR2 LQKENI. The CDR3 DNA reads as TGTGCCAGCTCACCGTTTCGGGAGGCCTCGACGGTCGAGCAGTACTTC. Its translation is CASSPFREASTVEQYF. The variable domain in full, completed from reference TRBV18 and TRBJ2-7, reads NAGVMQNPRHLVRRRGQEARLRCSPMKGHSHVYWYRQLPEEGLKFMVYLQKENIIDESGMPKERFSAEFPKEGPSILRIQQVVRGDSAAYFCASSPFREASTVEQYFGPGTRLTVT.

The chain combines TRBV5-8 with TRBJ2-7; 10 bases are shared with TRBD1. This CDR3 is 15 amino acids long. Germline V gene lookup returns CDR1 SGHTS and CDR2 YDEGEE. V lost 6 bases to trimming and J lost 6 bases; unmatched junction nucleotides: 12. CDR3 residues: CASTLRPGQGSEQYF. In nucleotides, the CDR3 is TGTGCCAGCACCCTCCGACCGGGACAGGGGTCCGAGCAGTACTTC. Supplemented by reference TRBV5-8 and TRBJ2-7, the full variable domain reads EAGVTQSPTHLIKTRGQQATLRCSPISGHTSVYWYQQALGLGLQFLLWYDEGEERNRGNFPPRFSGRQFPNYSSELNVNALELEDSALYLCASTLRPGQGSEQYFGPGTRLTVT.

This rearrangement joins TRBV24-1 to TRBJ2-3; no reliable D call. Deletions cut 0 bases from V and 1 base from J, with 7 bases between. CDR1 and CDR2 (germline): KGHDR, SFDVKD. The CDR3 consists of 15 residues. The CDR3 DNA sequence: TGTGCCACCAGTGATTTGGGTCGGGGCACAGATACGCAGTATTTT. Protein sequence: CATSDLGRGTDTQYF.

This clone was seen only once. This rearrangement joins TRBV28 to TRBJ1-2, with TRBD1 matching over 9 bases. Per germline, CDR1 MDHEN and CDR2 SYDVKM. The CDR3 runs to 13 residues. The trim removed 4 bases at V and 4 bases at J, leaving 1 base unmatched. Here the CDR3 DNA reads TGTGCCAGCAGTTGGACAGGGGTCTATGGCTACACCTTC. Translation gives CASSWTGVYGYTF.

This chain connects TRBV7-9 to TRBJ2-5, with TRBD2 identical over 7 bases. J was trimmed by 2 bases and V by 1 base; bases with no gene match: 10. The CDR3 extends over 17 amino acids. Germline values: CDR1 SEHNR, CDR2 FQNEAQ (reference sequence). Written as DNA, the CDR3 is TGTGCCAGCAGCTTAGTAGGTCCTCTGGGAGGGCAAGAGACCCAGTACTTC. Its translation is CASSLVGPLGGQETQYF.

The V call is TRBV7-9, the J call TRBJ2-5; TRBD1 aligns across 8 bases. J lost 4 bases, V lost 4 bases, and 5 bases had no gene match. This CDR3 is 14 amino acids long. The germline gives CDR1 SEHNR, CDR2 FQNEAQ (reference sequence). CDR3 sequence reads: CASSSDRGTETQYF. DNA of the CDR3: TGTGCCAGCAGCTCCGACAGGGGCACAGAGACCCAGTACTTC.

V and J are TRBV11-2 and TRBJ1-6; D not certain. Germline lookup yields CDR1 SGHAT and CDR2 FQNNGV. The CDR3 has 12 amino acids. Trimming shortened V by 5 bases and J by 4 bases, and 3 bases separated the two germline ends. CDR3 nucleotide sequence: TGTGCCAGCAGCCAATATAATTCACCCCTCCACTTT. Protein sequence: CASSQYNSPLHF.

The chain has TRBV7-6 and TRBJ2-3, with TRBD2 matching over 7 bases. V was clipped by 2 bases and J by 0 bases; unmatched bases: 8. This CDR3 has 17 residues. Germline V lookup: CDR1 SGHVS, CDR2 FNYEAQ. The CDR3 region is CASSLPPSGSSTDTQYF. The CDR3, as DNA: TGTGCCAGCAGCTTACCCCCTAGCGGTTCAAGCACAGATACGCAGTATTTT.

V is TRBV5-5 and J is TRBJ2-7; D not certain. This CDR3 is 13 amino acids long. V shed 7 bases and J shed 3 bases, with 14 bases lying between them. Germline CDR1 SGHKS, CDR2 YYEKEE (reference sequence). The CDR3 is CASDKGVNYEQYF. The CDR3 DNA is TGTGCCAGCGATAAAGGAGTAAACTACGAGCAGTACTTC.

The chain has TRBV28 and TRBJ1-1, with a possible D match to TRBD1 (6 bases). CDR1 and CDR2 (germline): MDHEN, SYDVKM. With 6 bases removed from V and 11 bases from J, the gap between germline ends came to 16 bases. The CDR3 runs to 12 residues. CDR3 sequence reads: CASSDRSGWAFF. Written as DNA, the CDR3 is TGTGCCAGCAGCGACAGGTCGGGTTGGGCTTTCTTT. Full variable domain (rest looked up from reference TRBV28 and TRBJ1-1): DVKVTQSSRYLVKRTGEKVFLECVQDMDHENMFWYRQDPGLGLRLIYFSYDVKMKEKGDIPEGYSVSREKKERFSLILESASTNQTSMYLCASSDRSGWAFFGQGTRLTVV.

The J gene is TRBJ2-1, the V gene TRBV28, with D perhaps TRBD2 (6 bases). CDR3 length: 15 amino acids. Trimming took off 5 bases at V and 4 bases at J, with 15 bases between the two ends. The germline V gene has CDR1 MDHEN and CDR2 SYDVKM. Written as DNA, the CDR3 is TGTGCCAGCAGTGGCGTGGTAGCGGAATACAATGAGCAGTTCTTC. Protein: CASSGVVAEYNEQFF.

The CDR3, as DNA: TGTGCCAGCAGCCGTAGCGGGAGAGGAAATGAGCAGTTCTTC. Translated, it gives CASSRSGRGNEQFF. This rearrangement joins TRBV11-1 to TRBJ2-1; TRBD2 matches at 9 bases. With 5 bases clipped from V and 7 bases from J, the junction kept 6 bases outside the gene matches. Per germline, CDR1 SGHAT and CDR2 FQDESV (reference sequence). The CDR3 consists of 14 residues. Using reference TRBV11-1 and TRBJ2-1 for the parts outside the CDR3, the full variable domain is EAEVAQSPRYKITEKSQAVAFWCDPISGHATLYWYRQILGQGPELLVQFQDESVVDDSQLPKDRFSAERLKGVDSTLKIQPAELGDSAMYLCASSRSGRGNEQFFGPGTRLTVL.

This chain links TRBV6-6 with TRBJ1-5; no clear D gene. V was trimmed by 3 bases and J by 3 bases, leaving 9 bases between them. The length of the CDR3 is 14 residues. Germline V lookup: CDR1 MNHNY, CDR2 SVGAGI (reference sequence). In DNA, the CDR3 is TGTGCCAGCAGTTATAACAGTTACAATCAGCCCCAGCATTTT. The encoded protein is CASSYNSYNQPQHF.

V is TRBV14 and J is TRBJ2-1, with D uncertain. The CDR3 is 16 residues long. V lost 1 base, J lost 2 bases, and 12 bases lay in between. Germline CDR1 is SGHDN and CDR2 is FVKESK. Here the CDR3 DNA reads TGTGCCAGCAGCCAAGGGCTGTCACAGACCTACAATGAGCAGTTCTTC. Its protein product is CASSQGLSQTYNEQFF.